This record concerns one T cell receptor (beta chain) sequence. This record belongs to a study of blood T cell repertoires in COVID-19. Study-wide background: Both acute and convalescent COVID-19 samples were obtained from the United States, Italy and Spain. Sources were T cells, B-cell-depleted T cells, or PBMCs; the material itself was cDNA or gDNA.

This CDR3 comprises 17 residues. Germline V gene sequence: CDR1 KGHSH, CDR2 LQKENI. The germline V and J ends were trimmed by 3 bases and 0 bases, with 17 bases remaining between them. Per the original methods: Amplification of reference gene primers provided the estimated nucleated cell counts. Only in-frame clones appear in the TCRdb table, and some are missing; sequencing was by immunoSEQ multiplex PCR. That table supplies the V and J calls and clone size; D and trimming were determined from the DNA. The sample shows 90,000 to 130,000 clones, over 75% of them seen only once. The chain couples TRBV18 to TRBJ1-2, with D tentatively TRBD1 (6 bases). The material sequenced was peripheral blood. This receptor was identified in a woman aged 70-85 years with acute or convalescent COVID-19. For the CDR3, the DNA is TGTGCCAGCTCACCTTACTATACGGGACAAGCTAACTATGGCTACACCTTC. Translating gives CASSPYYTGQANYGYTF. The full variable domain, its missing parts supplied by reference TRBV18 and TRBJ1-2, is NAGVMQNPRHLVRRRGQEARLRCSPMKGHSHVYWYRQLPEEGLKFMVYLQKENIIDESGMPKERFSAEFPKEGPSILRIQQVVRGDSAAYFCASSPYYTGQANYGYTFGSGTRLTVV.